The entry below describes one T cell receptor (beta chain). Its antigen is currently unknown. All participants with HIV were treated in the United States. The ends lost 5 bases at V and 4 bases at J; junction bases unmatched: 5. The length of the CDR3 is 15 residues. Per the germline V gene, CDR1 is LNHDA and CDR2 is SQIVND (reference sequence). This sample was taken from a study of long-term antiretroviral therapy in people with HIV. Points from the study as a whole: Despite increasing after ART, diversity remained lower than that of transplant donor controls.

With survey level as its setting, the immunoSEQ assay was v3.0. Clones were read by immunoSEQ multiplex PCR, and TCRdb kept only the in-frame ones, dropping some. The sample has 38,000 or so clones; 94% are singletons. The chain employs TRBV19 and TRBJ2-5, with TRBD1 matching 12 bases. Source: unsorted PBMCs, taken almost 9.5 years after starting antiretroviral therapy. The sequence derives from a man aged 30-40 years with HIV. CDR3 nucleotide sequence: TGTGCCAGTAGTCTGGGACAGGGGGCGGGAGAGACCCAGTACTTC. This sequence encodes CASSLGQGAGETQYF.